The next 32 T cell receptor beta chains were all read from a single sample in a study of cytomegalovirus exposure and HLA in healthy donors. With 60 Vbeta and 13 Jbeta primers, the PCR was carried out. Sequenced by immunoSEQ multiplex PCR; TCRdb stores in-frame clones only, minus some. The sample carries about 140,000 clones, around 81% recorded once. Sequencing input: PBMCs. These receptors were collected from a man aged 45 to 65 in good health and CMV-seronegative.

The chain employs TRBV5-1 and TRBJ1-6, with 8 nucleotides matching TRBD1. CDR1 SGHRS and CDR2 YFSETQ come from the germline V gene. V gave up 4 bases and J gave up 4 bases; unmatched junction bases: 7. This CDR3 region has 16 residues. CDR3 nucleotide sequence: TGCGCCAGCAGCCCATCGACAGGGGAGTATAATTCACCCCTCCACTTT. This translates into CASSPSTGEYNSPLHF.

This chain's CDR3 is CASSPLIGRGRDEQYF. CDR3 in DNA: TGTGCCAGCAGCCCTTTAATCGGCAGGGGCAGGGACGAGCAGTACTTC. The V call is TRBV4-2, the J call TRBJ2-7; D possibly corresponds to TRBD1 (6 bases). This CDR3 contains 16 residues. The germline gives CDR1 LGHNA, CDR2 YNFKEQ. Trimming removed 4 bases at V and 5 bases at J, with 21 bases between.

Comment on this clone: Other DNA sequences from this sample encode an identical CDR3 as well. V usage is TRBV7-9 and J usage is TRBJ2-1, with 9 nucleotides matching TRBD1. Per germline, CDR1 SEHNR and CDR2 FQNEAQ (reference sequence). This CDR3 contains 14 residues. Germline trimming cut 5 bases from V and 10 bases from J; bases unmatched to any gene: 9. DNA for the CDR3: TGTGCCAGCAGCCGGGACAGGGAAATGCACGAGCAGTTCTTC. It is translated as CASSRDREMHEQFF.

Points on this clone: The sample carries other DNA sequences with the same CDR3. This chain joins TRBV5-1 and TRBJ2-5, with 7 bases aligning to TRBD1. This CDR3 spans 14 amino acids. Germline V gene sequence: CDR1 SGHRS, CDR2 YFSETQ. V trimming: 3 bases; J trimming: 1 base; junction bases outside the gene matches: 3. The CDR3 sequence is CASSSGTAQETQYF. In nucleotides, the CDR3 is TGCGCCAGCAGCTCCGGGACAGCCCAAGAGACCCAGTACTTC.

This clone was detected only once. V and J are TRBV5-6 and TRBJ2-1, with 8 bases fitting TRBD2. The V gene's germline CDR1 is SGHDT and CDR2 YYEEEE. V lost 4 bases and J lost 5; bases outside the gene matches: 5. This CDR3 has 14 amino acids. CDR3 sequence reads: CASSRGGLNNEQFF. Written as DNA, the CDR3 is TGTGCCAGCAGCCGGGGGGGATTGAACAATGAGCAGTTCTTC.

The CDR3 protein is CASSSTSGRAAKTQYF. The DNA for the CDR3 is TGCGCCAGCAGCTCCACTAGCGGGAGGGCCGCGAAGACCCAGTACTTC. J is TRBJ2-5 and V is TRBV5-1; TRBD2 matches 13 bases. V was pared by 3 bases and J by 6 bases, with 8 bases of the junction left unmatched. The CDR3 extends over 16 amino acids. Germline assignment: CDR1 SGHRS and CDR2 YFSETQ. Together with reference TRBV5-1 and TRBJ2-5, the CDR3 gives the full variable domain: KAGVTQTPRYLIKTRGQQVTLSCSPISGHRSVSWYQQTPGQGLQFLFEYFSETQRNKGNFPGRFSGRQFSNSRSEMNVSTLELGDSALYLCASSSTSGRAAKTQYFGPGTRLLVL.

The chain's CDR3 is CASSLVQGMRELFF. The CDR3, as DNA: TGTGCCAGCAGCTTAGTACAGGGGATGCGGGAGCTGTTTTTT. The rearrangement uses TRBV7-8 and TRBJ2-2; 7 bases agree with TRBD1. The trim removed 1 base at V and 9 bases at J, leaving 5 bases unmatched. The CDR3 contains 14 residues. The germline CDR1 and CDR2 sequences are SGHVS and FQNEAQ. Variable domain in full (rest from reference TRBV7-8 and TRBJ2-2): GAGVSQSPRYKVAKRGQDVALRCDPISGHVSLFWYQQALGQGPEFLTYFQNEAQLDKSGLPSDRFFAERPEGSVSTLKIQRTQQEDSAVYLCASSLVQGMRELFFGEGSRLTVL.

This clone was seen more than once but under ten times. The J gene is TRBJ2-7, the V gene TRBV7-9, with 8 nucleotides matching TRBD2. J lost 4 bases, V lost 3 bases, and 5 bases had no gene match. This CDR3 is 14 amino acids long. Germline assignment: CDR1 SEHNR and CDR2 FQNEAQ (reference sequence). The CDR3 reads CASSFTSGRYEQYF. CDR3 nucleotide sequence: TGTGCCAGCAGCTTCACTAGCGGAAGATACGAGCAGTACTTC. The whole variable domain, remainder taken from reference TRBV7-9 and TRBJ2-7, is DTGVSQNPRHKITKRGQNVTFRCDPISEHNRLYWYRQTLGQGPEFLTYFQNEAQLEKSRLLSDRFSAERPKGSFSTLEIQRTEQGDSAMYLCASSFTSGRYEQYFGPGTRLTVT.

The genes are TRBV12-5 and TRBJ1-5; a weak D match, TRBD1 (6 bases). This CDR3 spans 16 amino acids. The germline gives CDR1 LGHNT, CDR2 FRNRAP. V lost 1 base to trimming and J lost 3 bases, with 13 bases between them. The CDR3, as DNA: TGTGCTAGTGGTTTGGGCAATGGGGGCCTCAATCAGCCCCAGCATTTT. Translated: CASGLGNGGLNQPQHF.

The chain couples TRBV5-1 to TRBJ2-5, with 12 bases fitting TRBD2. This CDR3 contains 18 residues. With 3 bases clipped from V and 0 bases from J, the junction kept 9 bases outside the gene matches. Germline values: CDR1 SGHRS, CDR2 YFSETQ. In DNA, the CDR3 is TGCGCCAGCAGCTCGACGACTAGCGGGGGCCCTTACCAAGAGACCCAGTACTTC. The encoded protein is CASSSTTSGGPYQETQYF.

This clone was found a few times. CDR3 sequence (DNA): TGTGCCAGCAGCTTAGGGTCGGGTCGCTTGGACGAGCAGTACTTC. Encoded protein: CASSLGSGRLDEQYF. The rearrangement uses TRBV7-9 and TRBJ2-7, with unresolved D. This CDR3 spans 15 amino acids. Germline V CDR1 and CDR2: SEHNR, FQNEAQ (reference sequence). Deletions cut 1 base from V and 5 bases from J, with 15 bases between. Full variable domain (remainder filled in from reference TRBV7-9 and TRBJ2-7): DTGVSQNPRHKITKRGQNVTFRCDPISEHNRLYWYRQTLGQGPEFLTYFQNEAQLEKSRLLSDRFSAERPKGSFSTLEIQRTEQGDSAMYLCASSLGSGRLDEQYFGPGTRLTVT.

In DNA form, the CDR3 reads TGTGCCAGCAGCTTAGTCCCGGGATCTGGGGCCAACGTCCTGACTTTC. Translated: CASSLVPGSGANVLTF. V and J are TRBV7-3 and TRBJ2-6, with D perhaps matching TRBD2 (5 bases). The CDR3 length is 16 residues. Germline assignment: CDR1 SGHTA and CDR2 FQGTGA. V lost 2 bases and J lost 1, with 9 bases in between.

The chain combines TRBV10-3 with TRBJ1-5; 7 bases are shared with TRBD1. This CDR3 is built from 16 residues. The junction had 7 bases not matched to a gene; V was cut back by 3 bases and J by 2 bases. CDR1 ENHRY and CDR2 SYGVKD come from the germline V gene. In DNA form, the CDR3 reads TGTGCCATCAGTGACCTAGGGGGCAGGGGCAATCAGCCCCAGCATTTT. It specifies CAISDLGGRGNQPQHF.

The chain employs TRBV7-6 and TRBJ2-7, with 10 bases that match TRBD2. Germline V lookup: CDR1 SGHVS, CDR2 FNYEAQ. The CDR3 is made up of 15 amino acids. Germline trimming cut 5 bases from V and 3 bases from J; bases unmatched to any gene: 7. In DNA form, the CDR3 reads TGTGCCAGCAGCGTAGGACTAGCGGAGGGCTACGAGCAGTACTTC. It codes for CASSVGLAEGYEQYF.

This chain joins TRBV4-1 and TRBJ2-5; 7 bases match TRBD1. The end of the DNA fits TRBJ2-7 better, so the J call may be wrong. The CDR3 extends over 15 amino acids. From germline, CDR1 is MGHRA and CDR2 YSYEKL. CDR3 residues: CASSQIEQGTYEQYF. CDR3 coding DNA: TGCGCCAGCAGCCAAATTGAACAGGGGACCTACGAGCAGTACTTC.

The chain carries TRBV30 and TRBJ1-3; 7 bases fit TRBD1. The CDR3 spans 15 residues. V was pared by 0 bases and J by 1 base, with 3 bases of the junction left unmatched. Germline CDR1 reads GTSNPN; CDR2 reads SVGIG (reference sequence). The CDR3 loop is CAWSVQGSSGNTIYF. CDR3 in DNA: TGTGCCTGGAGTGTACAGGGGTCATCTGGAAACACCATATATTTT.

This sequence joins TRBV5-1 and TRBJ1-2; 8 nucleotides align to TRBD1. This CDR3 is 14 amino acids long. Looked up from germline, CDR1 is SGHRS and CDR2 is YFSETQ. Trimming took 2 bases from V and 6 from J; bases not matched to a gene: 6. The CDR3 DNA follows: TGCGCCAGCAGCTTCGGACAGGGTATGGATGGCTACACCTTC. This translates into CASSFGQGMDGYTF.

CDR3 region: CASSISEEDTIYF. CDR3 sequence (DNA): TGTGCCAGTAGTATCTCCGAGGAGGACACCATATATTTT. V gene TRBV19 combines with J gene TRBJ1-3; D unresolved. Germline CDR1 is LNHDA and CDR2 is SQIVND (reference sequence). V was cut by 3 bases and J by 8 bases, with 11 bases left in between. This CDR3 contains 13 residues.

The rearrangement uses TRBV19 and TRBJ1-1; D remains ambiguous. V lost 7 bases and J 5 bases, leaving 14 bases between the germline ends. The germline CDR1 and CDR2 sequences are LNHDA and SQIVND (reference sequence). The CDR3 loop spans 13 amino acids. CDR3 sequence: CASTQWEGTEAFF. For the CDR3, the DNA is TGTGCCAGTACTCAATGGGAGGGAACTGAAGCTTTCTTT.

The chain has TRBV19 and TRBJ2-5, with TRBD2 identical over 12 bases. The germline V gene has CDR1 LNHDA and CDR2 SQIVND (reference sequence). Unmatched junction bases numbered 12, after V lost 4 bases and J lost 3 bases. The CDR3 runs to 18 residues. The CDR3 spells CASSTPRSRLAGEETQYF. DNA of the CDR3: TGTGCCAGTAGTACACCCCGATCCCGACTAGCGGGAGAAGAGACCCAGTACTTC. Filled out from reference TRBV19 and TRBJ2-5, the complete variable domain reads DGGITQSPKYLFRKEGQNVTLSCEQNLNHDAMYWYRQDPGQGLRLIYYSQIVNDFQKGDIAEGYSVSREKKESFPLTVTSAQKNPTAFYLCASSTPRSRLAGEETQYFGPGTRLLVL.

This clone was recorded only once. This chain uses TRBV12-5 with TRBJ2-6; 8 positions agree with TRBD1. CDR1 LGHNT and CDR2 FRNRAP come from the germline V gene. This CDR3 has 18 amino acids. Trimming took 6 bases from V and 3 from J; bases not matched to a gene: 13. CDR3 residues: CASGHLPRGRGGANVLTF. In DNA, the CDR3 is TGTGCTAGTGGACACCTCCCCAGGGGGCGAGGTGGGGCCAACGTCCTGACTTTC.

This chain connects TRBV7-9 to TRBJ2-3; no definite D call. Trimming left V 2 bases short and J 4 bases short, with 7 bases between. Germline CDR1 reads SEHNR; CDR2 reads FQNEAQ (reference sequence). The CDR3 contains 13 residues. DNA of the CDR3: TGTGCCAGCAGCTTAAGGCAGGCAGATACGCAGTATTTT. Protein product: CASSLRQADTQYF.

This chain joins TRBV29-1 and TRBJ2-5; a possible D gene is TRBD1 (6 bases). There are 12 residues in the CDR3. CDR1 and CDR2 (germline): SQVTM, ANQGSEA. Trimming cost V 6 bases and J 5 bases, with 13 bases left between them. The CDR3 DNA follows: TGCAGCGTCGGGACACCAGGGGAGACCCAGTACTTC. Translation: CSVGTPGETQYF.

The rearrangement links TRBV5-4 to TRBJ2-7; TRBD1 matches at 9 bases. Losses at the gene ends were 4 bases for V and 0 bases for J; bases not matched to a gene: 20. The CDR3 sequence is 20 residues long. Germline assignment: CDR1 SGHNT and CDR2 YYREEE (reference sequence). The DNA of the CDR3 is TGTGCCAGCAGCCGAGCGGGACAGGGCCTATCCTCCCCCATCTCCTACGAGCAGTACTTC. Translating gives CASSRAGQGLSSPISYEQYF.

The V gene is TRBV19, the J gene TRBJ1-1, with 7 nucleotides matching TRBD1. Trimming at V came to 4 bases and at J to 1 base, leaving 3 bases not matched to a gene. The CDR3 spans 14 residues. CDR1 and CDR2 from the germline V gene are LNHDA and SQIVND (reference sequence). The CDR3 region is CASSNGQANTEAFF. The CDR3 bases are TGTGCCAGTAGTAACGGACAGGCGAACACTGAAGCTTTCTTT. The entire variable domain, with the rest obtained from reference TRBV19 and TRBJ1-1, is as follows: DGGITQSPKYLFRKEGQNVTLSCEQNLNHDAMYWYRQDPGQGLRLIYYSQIVNDFQKGDIAEGYSVSREKKESFPLTVTSAQKNPTAFYLCASSNGQANTEAFFGQGTRLTVV.

V usage is TRBV25-1 and J usage is TRBJ1-4; no firm D call. Germline V lookup: CDR1 MGHDK, CDR2 SYGVNS. This CDR3 is built from 16 residues. V shed 3 bases and J shed 8 bases, with 19 bases lying between them. The CDR3 loop reads CASSDPRGSTREKLFF. CDR3 nucleotides: TGTGCCAGCAGTGATCCCCGCGGGAGTACGAGGGAAAAACTGTTTTTT. The full variable domain, in which reference TRBV25-1 and TRBJ1-4 provide the parts outside the CDR3, is EADIYQTPRYLVIGTGKKITLECSQTMGHDKMYWYQQDPGMELHLIHYSYGVNSTEKGDLSSESTVSRIRTEHFPLTLESARPSHTSQYLCASSDPRGSTREKLFFGSGTQLSVL.

The V gene is TRBV12-5, the J gene TRBJ2-3, with 12 bases that match TRBD2. The CDR3 is made up of 15 amino acids. Germline trimming cut 2 bases from V and 4 bases from J; bases unmatched to any gene: 1. The germline CDR1 and CDR2 sequences are LGHNT and FRNRAP. The chain's CDR3 is CASGLRLAGADTQYF. In DNA form, the CDR3 reads TGTGCTAGTGGTTTGCGACTAGCGGGAGCAGATACGCAGTATTTT.

This clone was detected once. V usage is TRBV2 and J usage is TRBJ2-5, with 8 bases fitting TRBD2. There are 16 residues in the CDR3. Trimming removed 5 bases from V and 5 bases from J; junction bases left unmatched: 13. Germline CDR1 is SNHLY and CDR2 is FYNNEI. CDR3 coding DNA: TGTGCCAGCAGTCGGGTCGGTCGGGGGGGATTGGAGACCCAGTACTTC. Its translation is CASSRVGRGGLETQYF.

The rearrangement joins TRBV5-6 to TRBJ2-7, with 7 nucleotides matching TRBD1. Germline V gene data show CDR1 as SGHDT and CDR2 as YYEEEE. After removal of 1 base from V and 7 bases from J, the junction contained 5 bases not matched to a gene. The CDR3 runs 13 residues. The CDR3 DNA reads as TGTGCCAGCAGCTTGCTACGGGACAGAGAGCAGTACTTC. Translating it yields CASSLLRDREQYF.

The chain joins TRBV5-1 to TRBJ1-2; 8 bases agree with TRBD1. In germline, CDR1 is SGHRS, CDR2 YFSETQ. The length of the CDR3 is 15 residues. Trimming cost V 3 bases and J 8 bases; bases outside gene matches: 12. CDR3 amino acids: CASSSEQGAARGYTF. The CDR3 coding sequence is TGCGCCAGCAGCTCGGAGCAGGGGGCCGCGCGAGGCTACACCTTC.

This clone came up a few times. The chain recombines TRBV5-6 with TRBJ1-1; TRBD1 matches at 8 bases. The trim removed 3 bases at V and 4 bases at J, leaving 8 bases unmatched. The CDR3 totals 15 residues. CDR1 is SGHDT, CDR2 YYEEEE, per germline. The CDR3 DNA is TGTGCCAGCAGCTATGCCGGGACAGGAGTCACTGAAGCTTTCTTT. This translates into CASSYAGTGVTEAFF.

V gene TRBV7-9 combines with J gene TRBJ2-7; D ambiguous. The germline gives CDR1 SEHNR, CDR2 FQNEAQ (reference sequence). CDR3 length: 14 amino acids. Trimming cost V 1 base and J 5 bases, with 12 bases left between them. The CDR3 reads CASSLDLHGDEQYF. In DNA form, the CDR3 reads TGTGCCAGCAGCTTAGATTTGCACGGAGACGAGCAGTACTTC.